This entry is about one TCR beta chain. Its specificity is not known. CD4+ T cells from unexposed donors were obtained before the COVID-19 pandemic (2011-2018). This specimen belongs to a study of CD4 T cells in relation to SARS-CoV-2 and coronaviruses. The repertoire was sequenced with immunoSEQ multiplex PCR; TCRdb's copy has only in-frame clones and lacks some. The sample includes about 59,000 clones, about nine tenths of them seen just once. Overall study findings and caveats: SARS-CoV-2-driven expansion was significantly weaker in crossreactive than monoreactive clones.

Sequenced material: memory CD4+ T cells from PBMCs. The sequence was collected from a human donor in good health.

CDR3 loop: CASRDLESEQFF. The CDR3 nucleotides read TGTGCCAGCAGAGATCTAGAGTCTGAGCAGTTCTTC. The chain employs TRBV6-5 and TRBJ2-1; D is unresolved. CDR1 is MNHEY, CDR2 SVGAGI, per germline. V shed 6 bases and J shed 9 bases, with 12 bases lying between them. This CDR3 has 12 residues.